This TCR beta chain was identified during a study of shared clonotypes between healthy human individuals. Study-level findings and limits: Inspection by rarefaction showed sorted-subset sequencing to be incomplete despite large depth. Clonotypes shared by all four sorted-subset donors had higher generation probabilities than non-shared clonotypes.

TCRdb's table, derived via immunoSEQ multiplex PCR, lists solely in-frame clones and lacks some. Among about 1.4 million clones, roughly 96% were seen once, and the ten largest hold about 1.2%. Trimming removed 5 bases from V and 9 bases from J; junction bases left unmatched: 10. This CDR3 has 14 residues. In germline, CDR1 is LNHDA, CDR2 SQIVND (reference sequence). Comments on this clone: Antigen specificity is unknown.

Sequencing was carried out using naive CD4+ T cells sorted from blood. Regarding subset: CD45RA+ positively selected. This clonotype originated in a man under 40 in good health. The V and J genes are TRBV19 and TRBJ2-7, with 10 bases identical to TRBD1. This CDR3 is CASSLGTGVSVQYF. DNA for the CDR3: TGTGCCAGTAGTCTCGGGACAGGGGTGTCGGTGCAGTACTTC.